The clone carrying this TCR beta chain was observed many times. Its antigen is undetermined. Per the germline V gene, CDR1 is LGHNA and CDR2 is YSLEER. The CDR3 sequence is 13 residues long. Trimming at V came to 4 bases and at J to 8 bases, leaving 4 bases not matched to a gene. This entry comes from a study of blood T cells in healthy people across ages. Whole-study context: Capturing about one barcoded beta molecule per two T cells was achieved by template switching.

Study-level points and caveats: A roughly linear age-dependent decrease characterized TCR beta diversity per million T cells.

Per sample, extraction of total RNA gave at least 5 micrograms in every case. PCR was performed a second time for about 6 to 12 cycles using a sample-barcoded 5' primer and a J-beta primer mix. Each CDR3 protein gets one entry after TCRdb re-called the 5' RACE reads with MiXCR. The data hold approximately 2,000,000 distinct CDR3 sequences, with 30% to 40% observed a single time. Material for sequencing was blood. This clonotype was obtained from a human donor in good health. The genes are TRBV4-3 and TRBJ1-2; 10 bases map to TRBD1. Here the CDR3 DNA reads TGCGCCAGCAGCCGGACAGGGGGTTTAGGCTACACCTTC. The encoded protein is CASSRTGGLGYTF.